The clone carrying this TCR beta chain was seen only a few times. The sample belongs to a study of T-cell reconstitution after alpha-beta-depleted transplantation in children. Germline values: CDR1 LNHNV, CDR2 YYDKDF (reference sequence). The CDR3 runs to 14 residues. Trimming took off 0 bases at V and 8 bases at J, with 13 bases between the two ends. Unique molecular identifiers were incorporated into the prepared TCRbeta library. TCRdb used MiXCR to reprocess the PCR reads, holding one entry per CDR3 protein. This table has some 500,000 distinct CDR3 sequences, around 20% appearing once. This specimen consisted of PBMCs from the stem cell graft donor, obtained from the stem cell graft. The chain couples TRBV15 to TRBJ1-2, with D perhaps TRBD1 (5 bases). The receptor was isolated from a human donor who donated a stem cell graft to a child with acute lymphoblastic leukemia. CDR3: CATSRDEGAEGYTF. Written as DNA, the CDR3 is TGTGCCACCAGCAGAGATGAAGGGGCTGAGGGCTACACCTTC. The complete variable domain, with remaining parts taken from reference TRBV15 and TRBJ1-2, reads DAMVIQNPRYQVTQFGKPVTLSCSQTLNHNVMYWYQQKSSQAPKLLFHYYDKDFNNEADTPDNFQSRRPNTSFCFLDIRSPGLGDTAMYLCATSRDEGAEGYTFGSGTRLTVV.